This T cell receptor beta chain was sequenced in a study of blood T cells in healthy people across ages. Points from the study as a whole: The study regarded diversity estimates from one million T cells as underestimates.

This CDR3 has 14 amino acids. On this clonotype itself: Antigen unknown.

Sample-barcoded 5' priming and a J-beta primer mix drove a second PCR of 7 to 11 cycles. TCRdb re-analysed the 5' RACE reads in MiXCR, keeping a single row per CDR3 protein. The table lists hundreds of thousands of distinct CDR3 sequences, approximately 48% of them singletons. This clonotype originated in a man between 60 and 70 years old in good health. Source material: blood. V is TRBV12-3 or TRBV12-4 and J is TRBJ2-5; 8 bases agree with TRBD2. The better agreement between TRBJ2-7 and the DNA end casts doubt on the J call. This CDR3 is CASSFFGGASEQYF. The CDR3 DNA is TGTGCCAGCAGTTTTTTCGGGGGGGCCTCCGAGCAGTACTTC.